A selection of T cell receptor beta chains follows, all from one sample in a study of T cells in localized non-small cell lung cancer. Assay: immunoSEQ multiplex PCR; the TCRdb copy retains only in-frame clones and omits some. Of roughly 24,000 clones in the sample, more than 85% were seen once. The source was peripheral blood, collected before any cancer treatment. These receptors all come from a female donor at least 60 years old with stage II squamous cell lung carcinoma. Both conserved end residues are part of each CDR3. The D gene is left open where the match is weak. Size is omitted from some rows. Given values are once, few, many or a class for expanded clones.

TRBJ2-3	few	TRBD1	TRBV30	TGTGCCTGGAGTGTAGACAGGGGCCCCACAGATACGCAGTATTTT	CAWSVDRGPTDTQYF
TRBJ1-2	once	NA	TRBV27	TGTGCCAGCAGACAGAACTATGGCTACACCTTC	CASRQNYGYTF
TRBJ2-5	few	TRBD1	TRBV5-8	TGTGCCAGCAGCACGGGACAGATCCAAGAGACCCAGTACTTC	CASSTGQIQETQYF
TRBJ2-7	NA	TRBD1	TRBV10-3	TGTGCCATCACTGGACAGGGTTACGAGCAGTACTTC	CAITGQGYEQYF
TRBJ2-5	once	NA	TRBV4-2	TGTGCCAGCAGCCGGATCGGGGTGGAAGAGACCCAGTACTTC	CASSRIGVEETQYF
TRBJ2-1	NA	TRBD2	TRBV2	TGTGCCAGCAGTGCCTCCCTCATGGCGGGAGATGACAATGAGCAGTTCTTC	CASSASLMAGDDNEQFF
TRBJ1-6	few	TRBD1	TRBV5-5	TGTGCCAGCAGCATCACCGGGACAGGGGATGGATCCTATAATTCACCCCTCCACTTT	CASSITGTGDGSYNSPLHF
TRBJ1-2	NA	TRBD1	TRBV19	TGTGCCAGTAGTGGACAGGGGGCGCGAGGCTACACCTTC	CASSGQGARGYTF
TRBJ2-5	NA	TRBD2	TRBV18	TGTGCCAGCTCACCTAATGGCCGGGGGGAAGAGACCCAGTACTTC	CASSPNGRGEETQYF
TRBJ2-5	NA	TRBD1	TRBV7-8	TGTGCCAGCAGCTTAGGACAGGGGATTAACGAGACCCAGTACTTC	CASSLGQGINETQYF
TRBJ1-3	NA	NA	TRBV25-1	TGTGCCAGCAGCCCTGGACAGGGAAACACCATATATTTT	CASSPGQGNTIYF
TRBJ2-5	NA	NA	TRBV11-3	TGTGCCAGCAGTTTGCTGGGAGGCAGCGGAGTGGAGACCCAGTACTTC	CASSLLGGSGVETQYF
TRBJ2-7	NA	NA	TRBV6-9	TGTGCCAGCAGTTACCTTAGGGGGAGCGAGCAGTACTTC	CASSYLRGSEQYF
TRBJ2-7	NA	TRBD2	TRBV6-5	TGTGCCAGCAGTCCCGCTAGCGGCGGCTACTACGAGCAGTACTTC	CASSPASGGYYEQYF
TRBJ1-1	NA	TRBD1	TRBV2	TGTGCCAGCACCCGAGAACAGGGGACTGAAGCTTTCTTT	CASTREQGTEAFF
TRBJ2-3	NA	TRBD2	TRBV9	TGTGCCAGCAGCGAGAGGGCGGCGGGGGGAAGCACAGATACGCAGTATTTT	CASSERAAGGSTDTQYF
TRBJ1-6	NA	TRBD1	TRBV5-4	TGTGCCAGCAGCCAATATGACAGGGGGAAATCACCCCTCCACTTT	CASSQYDRGKSPLHF
TRBJ2-3	NA	TRBD2	TRBV7-2	TGTGCCAGCAGCTTACGTCCTAGCGGGGGCACAGATACGCAGTATTTT	CASSLRPSGGTDTQYF
TRBJ1-3	NA	TRBD1	TRBV18	TGTGCCGGCCGACAGGGCTCTGGAAACACCATATATTTT	CAGRQGSGNTIYF
TRBJ1-5	NA	NA	TRBV6-5	TGTGCCAGCAAAAGGGAGAATAGCAATCAGCCCCAGCATTTT	CASKRENSNQPQHF
TRBJ2-3	NA	NA	TRBV23-1	TGCGCCAGCAGTCAAGGGGGCACAGATACGCAGTATTTT	CASSQGGTDTQYF
TRBJ2-1	NA	TRBD2	TRBV5-5	TGTGCCAGCAGCGTAAAAGCGGGGGGCCGTGAGCAGTTCTTC	CASSVKAGGREQFF
TRBJ2-1	NA	TRBD2	TRBV6-1	TGTGCCAGCAAAAGGGGGCTAGCGGGGGCGAATGAGCAGTTCTTC	CASKRGLAGANEQFF
TRBJ2-1	NA	NA	TRBV5-5	TGTGCCAGCAGCTTGACAGGGAGCTCCTACAATGAGCAGTTCTTC	CASSLTGSSYNEQFF
TRBJ2-2	NA	NA	TRBV18	TGTGCCAGCTCACTACAATTAACTAGTGCGAACACCGGGGAGCTGTTTTTT	CASSLQLTSANTGELFF
TRBJ1-1	NA	NA	TRBV10-3	TGTGCCACCTTGGACCGACCTATGAACACTGAAGCTTTCTTT	CATLDRPMNTEAFF
TRBJ2-7	NA	NA	TRBV11-3	TGTGCCAGCAGCTTAGTGCGGGACAGTACATACGAGCAGTACTTC	CASSLVRDSTYEQYF
TRBJ2-3	NA	NA	TRBV4-3	TGCGCCAGCAGCCACCCACCGGGCTTGCCCTCATCTGAAGCAGATACGCAGTATTTT	CASSHPPGLPSSEADTQYF
TRBJ2-5	NA	TRBD2	TRBV4-2	TGTGCCAGCAGCACAGCCTGGACTAGCGGGGGGGCCGGTCTTGGGGAGACCCAGTACTTC	CASSTAWTSGGAGLGETQYF
TRBJ2-1	once	NA	TRBV7-2	TGTGCCAGCAGCCTTCGGGGCCCGGCTACTTCGGAGCAGTTCTTC	CASSLRGPATSEQFF
TRBJ2-6	NA	NA	TRBV11-1	TGTGCCAGCAGACTCATGAGCTCTGGGGCCAACGTCCTGACTTTC	CASRLMSSGANVLTF
TRBJ1-1	few	NA	TRBV7-3	TGTGCCAGCAGGGCGGACGGGAACACTGAAGCTTTCTTT	CASRADGNTEAFF
TRBJ2-5	NA	TRBD1	TRBV30	TGTGCCCACGGGACAGGGGGAGAGACCCAGTACTTC	CAHGTGGETQYF
TRBJ2-5	once	TRBD2	TRBV5-6	TGTGCCAGCAGCTTGGCGGTGCGGGGGACCCAAGAGACCCAGTACTTC	CASSLAVRGTQETQYF
TRBJ1-2	NA	NA	TRBV9	TGTGCCAGCAGCGTAATGCCGGGAAACTATGGCTACACCTTC	CASSVMPGNYGYTF
TRBJ1-3	NA	NA	TRBV19	TGTGCCAGCCCAAAGGGGAGAAACACCATATATTTT	CASPKGRNTIYF
TRBJ2-1	NA	NA	TRBV6-4	TGTGCCAGCAGTGACCAACAGGACACGGATGAGCAGTTCTTC	CASSDQQDTDEQFF
TRBJ1-2	NA	TRBD1	TRBV4-3	TGCGCCAGCAGCCAAGATGGGGGACAGGGAGGCGGCTACACCTTC	CASSQDGGQGGGYTF